One TCR beta chain is described in this entry. What it binds is not known. The germline V gene encodes CDR1 SNHLY and CDR2 FYNNEI. V shed 2 bases and J shed 3 bases, with 6 bases lying between them. CDR3 length equals 13 residues. Primers included in the PCR were 60 Vbeta and 13 Jbeta primers. Generated by immunoSEQ multiplex PCR, the TCRdb table keeps only in-frame clones and is missing some. The table lists some 120,000 clones, around 81% of them singletons, with less than 2.5% in the top ten. These donors counted as nominally healthy when sampled, but unrecorded immune exposures were likely. This entry comes from a study of cytomegalovirus exposure and HLA in healthy donors. Study-wide findings and caveats: When presence/absence was analysed, sequencing depth was taken to be roughly uniform across donors.

The J gene is TRBJ2-3, the V gene TRBV2; unclear D gene. The source is a woman between 40 and 55 years old in good health and CMV-seronegative. The sequenced sample consisted of PBMCs. The CDR3 loop reads CASSELGTDTQYF. The CDR3 DNA follows: TGTGCCAGCAGTGAACTAGGAACAGATACGCAGTATTTT. Looking up the rest from reference TRBV2 and TRBJ2-3 gives the full variable domain: EPEVTQTPSHQVTQMGQEVILRCVPISNHLYFYWYRQILGQKVEFLVSFYNNEISEKSEIFDDQFSVERPDGSNFTLKIRSTKLEDSAMYFCASSELGTDTQYFGPGTRLTVL.